The clone carrying this T cell receptor (beta chain) showed up just a few times. V gave up 5 bases and J gave up 5 bases; unmatched junction bases: 10. This CDR3 spans 18 amino acids. Germline assignment: CDR1 SGHTA and CDR2 FQGTGA. Sequenced by immunoSEQ multiplex PCR; TCRdb stores in-frame clones only, minus some. This sample yields about 73,000 clones, of which around 89% are seen a single time; approximately 11% belongs to the top ten. This sample was included in a study of OX40 agonist ivuxolimab in advanced cancers. The rearrangement links TRBV7-3 to TRBJ2-2, with TRBD2 matching over 14 bases. This specimen consisted of CD4+ or CD8+ T cells sorted from blood, obtained in a trial of the OX40 agonist ivuxolimab. This receptor was identified in an adult with an advanced solid tumor such as melanoma, head and neck, liver or kidney cancer. This chain's CDR3 is CASSRLAGGHAGTGELFF. CDR3 bases: TGTGCCAGCAGCCGACTAGCGGGAGGGCATGCGGGGACCGGGGAGCTGTTTTTT.